The 10 T cell receptor beta chains below all came from one sample that was sequenced in a study of cytomegalovirus exposure and HLA in healthy donors. A multiplex PCR was run with 60 Vbeta primers and 13 Jbeta primers. Produced via immunoSEQ multiplex PCR; TCRdb's table is partial and in-frame only. The sample has some 78,000 clones; approximately 69% are singletons. The sequencing sample was made of PBMCs. Receptors originate from a middle-aged man in good health and CMV-seropositive.

The rearrangement uses TRBV5-1 and TRBJ2-5; 11 bases line up with TRBD1. CDR1 is SGHRS, CDR2 YFSETQ, per germline. J gave up 1 base and V 4 bases, and 6 bases lay outside the gene matches. The CDR3 is made up of 16 amino acids. The DNA for the CDR3 is TGCGCCAGCAGCGCCACCGGGACAGGGGGCCAAGAGACCCAGTACTTC. Translating it yields CASSATGTGGQETQYF.

V is TRBV5-1 and J is TRBJ2-3; 9 nucleotides align to TRBD2. Germline V CDR1 and CDR2: SGHRS, YFSETQ. The CDR3 contains 15 residues. The V segment lost 0 bases and the J segment 4 bases; nucleotides outside the gene matches: 3. CDR3 amino acids: CASSLGGGASDTQYF. CDR3 nucleotide sequence: TGCGCCAGCAGCTTGGGCGGGGGGGCCTCAGATACGCAGTATTTT.

This clone was detected a few times. The J gene is TRBJ1-4, the V gene TRBV4-2; D gene uncertain. The CDR3 length is 16 residues. Germline V lookup: CDR1 LGHNA, CDR2 YNFKEQ. V shed 1 base and J shed 5 bases, with 14 bases lying between them. CDR3 sequence (DNA): TGTGCCAGCAGCCAAGGACTGATGGCACCCAATGAAAAACTGTTTTTT. The encoded protein is CASSQGLMAPNEKLFF.

This clone showed up just a few times. V and J are TRBV5-1 and TRBJ1-2, with TRBD1 identical over 7 bases. This CDR3 has 16 amino acids. Germline V gene data show CDR1 as SGHRS and CDR2 as YFSETQ. Germline trimming cut 1 base from V and 8 bases from J; bases unmatched to any gene: 14. CDR3 sequence: CASSLSGQVEIGGYTF. In DNA form, the CDR3 reads TGCGCCAGCAGCTTGTCCGGACAGGTGGAAATAGGAGGCTACACCTTC.

The chain employs TRBV6-5 and TRBJ1-4; 8 bases map to TRBD1. The CDR3 length is 14 residues. V lost 5 bases, J lost 5 bases, and 4 bases stayed unmatched. Germline V gene lookup returns CDR1 MNHEY and CDR2 SVGAGI. The CDR3: CASSARGLNEKLFF. The CDR3 region has the DNA TGTGCCAGCAGTGCCAGGGGGCTGAATGAAAAACTGTTTTTT.

This clone was seen a few times. This chain uses TRBV28 with TRBJ2-1, with D perhaps matching TRBD2 (5 bases). CDR1 is MDHEN and CDR2 is SYDVKM in the germline V gene. The CDR3 runs to 12 residues. Trimming shortened V by 7 bases and J by 11 bases, and 15 bases separated the two germline ends. The CDR3: CASTPGGGKQFF. The CDR3 bases are TGTGCCAGCACCCCGGGCGGAGGAAAGCAGTTCTTC.

The chain recombines TRBV6-5 with TRBJ1-2; D is uncertain. The CDR3 runs to 14 residues. Germline V gives CDR1 MNHEY, CDR2 SVGAGI. Trimming left V 10 bases short and J 4 bases short, with 19 bases between. The CDR3 DNA sequence: TGTGCCATCTCTCGGTCGTCTGGTGCCTATGGCTACACCTTC. Translated, it gives CAISRSSGAYGYTF.

This chain uses TRBV27 with TRBJ1-2; possibly TRBD1 for D (6 bases). CDR3 length: 10 residues. Germline V lookup: CDR1 MNHEY, CDR2 SMNVEV (reference sequence). V was pared by 10 bases and J by 7 bases, with 10 bases between. The CDR3 is CATWGLGYTF. For the CDR3, the DNA is TGTGCCACCTGGGGGCTTGGCTACACCTTC.

The V call is TRBV28, the J call TRBJ2-5, with 9 bases fitting TRBD2. This CDR3 is built from 15 residues. J gave up 2 bases and V 2 bases, and 3 bases lay outside the gene matches. Germline CDR1 and CDR2: MDHEN and SYDVKM. The CDR3 region has the DNA TGTGCCAGCAGTTTAGAGCGGGGGGCGCAAGAGACCCAGTACTTC. It codes for CASSLERGAQETQYF. Based on the CDR3 plus reference TRBV28 and TRBJ2-5, the full variable domain is DVKVTQSSRYLVKRTGEKVFLECVQDMDHENMFWYRQDPGLGLRLIYFSYDVKMKEKGDIPEGYSVSREKKERFSLILESASTNQTSMYLCASSLERGAQETQYFGPGTRLLVL.

This clone occurred once. This chain connects TRBV10-3 to TRBJ2-1, with 10 bases aligning to TRBD2. Per the germline V gene, CDR1 is ENHRY and CDR2 is SYGVKD. Trimming at V came to 0 bases and at J to 5 bases, leaving 4 bases not matched to a gene. The CDR3 extends over 16 amino acids. The CDR3, as DNA: TGTGCCATCAGTGAGTCAGCCAGCGGGGGGGACAATGAGCAGTTCTTC. It is translated as CAISESASGGDNEQFF.